These 10 T cell receptor beta chains came from one sample sequenced in a study of vaccination and CD4 T cells after COVID-19. As to treatment: roughly ten-day PBMC culture with coronavirus spike peptide pools or control peptides (ViraFEST assay). CD4+ T cells that had been cultured provided DNA sequenced with the Oncomine TCR Beta short-read assay. A single record per CDR3 protein comes from TCRdb applying MiXCR to the PCR reads. The table includes fewer than 20,000 distinct CDR3 sequences, around 47% detected once. Their antigens are not known. Sequencing input: CD4+ T cells from blood, cultured in vitro. The receptors here all came from a human donor who had recovered from COVID-19.

This clonotype was seen only once. V usage is TRBV12-3 or TRBV12-4 and J usage is TRBJ2-1; the match to TRBD2 covers 10 bases. V shed 6 bases, J shed 5 bases, and the junction held 1 base outside the gene matches. CDR3 length: 13 amino acids. The DNA of the CDR3 is TGTGCCAGCAGAGGACTAGCGGACAATGAGCAGTTCTTC. Translating it yields CASRGLADNEQFF.

The rearrangement links TRBV15 to TRBJ2-3, with 13 bases matching TRBD2. The CDR3 covers 19 residues. The V and J ends lost 5 bases and 2 bases, in that order; junction bases with no gene match: 13. Germline V gene sequence: CDR1 LNHNV, CDR2 YYDKDF (reference sequence). This chain's CDR3 is CATSATGTSGAFDTDTQYF. As DNA, the CDR3 is TGTGCCACCAGCGCCACGGGGACTAGCGGGGCTTTCGACACAGATACGCAGTATTTT.

CDR3 loop: CSARAGGTANQPQHF. CDR3 sequence (DNA): TGCAGTGCTAGAGCAGGCGGGACAGCAAATCAGCCCCAGCATTTT. The rearrangement joins TRBV20-1 to TRBJ1-5, with 7 bases lining up with TRBD1. From germline, CDR1 is DFQATT and CDR2 SNEGSKA (reference sequence). With 1 base clipped from V and 4 bases from J, the junction kept 7 bases outside the gene matches. CDR3 length equals 15 residues.

This rearrangement joins TRBV20-1 to TRBJ2-1; 8 bases align to TRBD2. Germline-derived CDR1 and CDR2 are DFQATT and SNEGSKA (reference sequence). Trimming took 4 bases from V and 7 from J; bases not matched to a gene: 9. The CDR3 extends over 14 amino acids. CDR3 nucleotides: TGCAGTGCTATCAGCGGGGGAGCTAGAAATGAGCAGTTCTTC. Amino acids: CSAISGGARNEQFF.

The chain uses TRBV2 and TRBJ2-4, with TRBD2 matching 8 bases. The length of the CDR3 is 16 residues. The germline V gene has CDR1 SNHLY and CDR2 FYNNEI. With 8 bases clipped from V and 0 bases from J, the junction kept 9 bases outside the gene matches. The CDR3 loop is CASQGSGNLAKNIQYF. CDR3 sequence (DNA): TGTGCCAGCCAGGGTAGCGGGAATCTAGCCAAAAACATTCAGTACTTC.

This chain uses TRBV30 with TRBJ2-7, with no clear D. The CDR3 runs to 13 residues. V lost 2 bases, J lost 2 bases, and 10 bases lay in between. Germline CDR1 and CDR2: GTSNPN and SVGIG (reference sequence). The CDR3 sequence is CAWSTAATYEQYF. The CDR3 DNA sequence: TGTGCCTGGAGTACGGCAGCCACCTACGAGCAGTACTTC.

This rearrangement joins TRBV10-3 to TRBJ1-2; tentative D call: TRBD1 (5 bases). This CDR3 has 13 residues. Per the germline V gene, CDR1 is ENHRY and CDR2 is SYGVKD. Trimming left V 4 bases short and J 6 bases short, with 12 bases between. The CDR3 loop is CAISGQTGHGYTF. The DNA for the CDR3 is TGTGCCATCAGTGGACAGACCGGCCATGGCTACACCTTC.

The chain has TRBV19 and TRBJ2-7, with TRBD2 matching 12 bases. CDR3 length equals 14 residues. V gave up 5 bases and J gave up 3 bases; unmatched junction bases: 2. Germline CDR1 LNHDA, CDR2 SQIVND (reference sequence). The CDR3 nucleotides read TGTGCCAGTAGTTCGACTAGCGGGAGCTACGAGCAGTACTTC. Encoded protein: CASSSTSGSYEQYF.

The genes are TRBV20-1 and TRBJ2-7; 7 nucleotides align to TRBD2. Trimming took 0 bases from V and 1 from J; bases not matched to a gene: 9. Germline loops: CDR1 DFQATT, CDR2 SNEGSKA (reference sequence). The CDR3 sequence is 16 residues long. CDR3 sequence: CSARDLRRERSYEQYF. CDR3 DNA: TGCAGTGCTAGAGATCTAAGGCGGGAGCGTTCCTACGAGCAGTACTTC.

This clonotype was picked up a small number of times. The chain carries TRBV28 and TRBJ2-7, with 8 bases matching TRBD2. Per germline, CDR1 MDHEN and CDR2 SYDVKM. V lost 6 bases, J lost 6 bases, and 13 bases stayed unmatched. The CDR3 contains 15 residues. CDR3 DNA sequence: TGTGCCAGCAGCTCCTCCGCGAGCGGGAGTGTCGAGCAGTACTTC. Protein product: CASSSSASGSVEQYF. Filled out from reference TRBV28 and TRBJ2-7, the complete variable domain reads DVKVTQSSRYLVKRTGEKVFLECVQDMDHENMFWYRQDPGLGLRLIYFSYDVKMKEKGDIPEGYSVSREKKERFSLILESASTNQTSMYLCASSSSASGSVEQYFGPGTRLTVT.